The source of this T cell receptor beta chain is a study of blood T cell repertoires in COVID-19. Deletions cut 3 bases from V and 3 bases from J, with 9 bases between. The CDR3 has 14 amino acids. Germline lookup yields CDR1 SGHTA and CDR2 FQGNSA. Measured with immunoSEQ multiplex PCR; TCRdb has only the in-frame clones, and not every one. In the table there are 200,000 to 250,000 clones, about 85% of which are singletons. The source of this sequence is a woman younger than 30 who had recovered from COVID-19. The sample taken for sequencing was peripheral blood. The gene calls are TRBV7-2 and TRBJ1-5; D not resolved. The CDR3 loop is CASSFASVNQPQHF. CDR3 nucleotides: TGTGCCAGCAGCTTCGCCTCGGTCAATCAGCCCCAGCATTTT.